By share, the clone carrying this T cell receptor (beta chain) ranks as medium-sized (0.01 to 0.1%). The antigen is unknown. Per germline, CDR1 SGHVS and CDR2 FNYEAQ. V lost 4 bases, J lost 3 bases, and 16 bases lay in between. This CDR3 spans 16 amino acids. The data are from a study of molecular identifiers for immune sequencing clone quantification. Study overall: In replicates, RNA taken from about 19,000 or 110,000 naive CD8 cells was divided five ways, and four portions underwent sequencing. Study-level findings and limits: Jurkat TCR RNA spiked in from one cell reportedly remained identifiable amid about a million naive cells.

The CD8+CD4-CCR7+CD45RA+ phenotype defined the sorted naive CD8 T cells. Both previously described methods and listed TCR primers were employed to make bulk TCR libraries. TCRdb processed the PCR reads anew with MiXCR; each CDR3 protein has one entry. The sample records 8,000 to 11,000 distinct CDR3 sequences, around 20% being singletons. The chain carries TRBV7-6 and TRBJ1-3, with D perhaps TRBD1 (6 bases). The sequencing input was naive CD8+ T cells from blood, with Jurkat cell RNA spiked in. Stated subset: FACS-sorted CD8+CD4-CCR7+CD45RA+ naive T cells. This clonotype was obtained from a human donor in good health. Some libraries in this study had Jurkat cell RNA spiked in. The CDR3 sequence is CASSSSRGASGNTIYF. CDR3 DNA: TGTGCCAGCAGCTCCTCGCGGGGGGCAAGTGGAAACACCATATATTTT.